The 32 T cell receptor beta chains below all came from one sample that was sequenced in a study of regulatory T cells in long-lasting Graves disease. Researchers made TCR beta libraries by using iRepertoire HTBI primers and running Arm-PCR on CDR3 regions. Each CDR3 protein gets one entry after TCRdb re-called the multiplex PCR reads with MiXCR. The data contain hundreds of thousands of distinct CDR3 sequences, about 22% of them singletons. Time point indicated: persistent/refractory GD, antithyroid drugs over 5 years with positive TRAb. Preparation of the TCR library used RNA extracted from PBMCs. The material was peripheral blood mononuclear cells (PBMCs), obtained when the disease was refractory, from a patient treated with antithyroid drugs. All receptors derive from a female donor with Graves disease.

This clonotype was found a few times. The chain recombines TRBV14 with TRBJ1-4, with D unclear. This CDR3 spans 16 amino acids. Germline values: CDR1 SGHDN, CDR2 FVKESK. The V and J ends lost 4 bases and 0 bases respectively, with 12 bases between them. DNA of the CDR3: TGTGCCAGCAGCCTAGACCTTATTACAACTAATGAAAAACTGTTTTTT. This translates into CASSLDLITTNEKLFF.

The table lists this clonotype with many counts. The V gene is TRBV12-3 or TRBV12-4, the J gene TRBJ2-2; 7 bases map to TRBD1. This CDR3 has 14 amino acids. J was trimmed by 4 bases and V by 9 bases; bases with no gene match: 8. The CDR3, as DNA: TGTGCCAGTACGTCAGGACAGGCCACCGGGGAGCTGTTTTTT. It yields the protein CASTSGQATGELFF.

The V call is TRBV11-3, the J call TRBJ2-2; TRBD2 agrees at 7 bases. Trimming removed 5 bases from V and 3 bases from J; junction bases left unmatched: 12. Germline V CDR1 and CDR2: SGHNT, YENEEA. The CDR3 runs 17 residues. Here the CDR3 reads CASSPRWSSGDTGELFF. The CDR3 DNA reads TGTGCCAGCAGCCCCAGATGGTCTAGCGGAGACACCGGGGAGCTGTTTTTT.

This clonotype was seen repeatedly, ten times or more. The chain joins TRBV28 to TRBJ1-2, with a weak D call TRBD1 (5 bases). CDR3 length: 13 residues. Germline assignment: CDR1 MDHEN and CDR2 SYDVKM. V lost 5 bases, J lost 8 bases, and 15 bases lay in between. CDR3 loop: CASSTPGPGGYTF. DNA of the CDR3: TGTGCCAGCAGTACCCCGGGGCCAGGGGGCTACACCTTC.

The chain couples TRBV29-1 to TRBJ1-2; 7 bases line up with TRBD1. After removal of 0 bases from V and 4 bases from J, the junction contained 11 bases not matched to a gene. Germline assignment: CDR1 SQVTM and CDR2 ANQGSEA. This CDR3 has 16 amino acids. The CDR3: CSVEERGGRGLYGYTF. CDR3 DNA: TGCAGCGTTGAAGAGAGAGGGGGCAGGGGACTCTATGGCTACACCTTC.

The sample holds many counts of this clonotype. J is TRBJ1-2 and V is TRBV18; D uncertain. Germline CDR1 KGHSH, CDR2 LQKENI. This CDR3 is 13 amino acids long. The germline V and J ends were trimmed by 3 bases and 3 bases, with 8 bases remaining between them. DNA for the CDR3: TGTGCCAGCTCACCGGACGCAGACTATGGCTACACCTTC. It yields the protein CASSPDADYGYTF.

V usage is TRBV7-8 and J usage is TRBJ2-7; 11 positions match TRBD2. The ends lost 5 bases at V and 9 bases at J; junction bases unmatched: 12. The CDR3 contains 15 residues. CDR1 and CDR2 from the germline V gene are SGHVS and FQNEAQ. The CDR3 coding sequence is TGTGCCAGCAGCCCCCTCGGGACTAGCGGACCTGTGCAGTACTTC. Amino acid sequence: CASSPLGTSGPVQYF.

This clonotype was seen at least ten times. The V and J genes are TRBV27 and TRBJ2-5; TRBD2 agrees at 14 bases. Germline V CDR1 and CDR2: MNHEY, SMNVEV (reference sequence). The junction had 8 bases not matched to a gene; V was cut back by 2 bases and J by 3 bases. The CDR3 spans 18 residues. CDR3 DNA: TGTGCCAGCAGTTTAACCGGGACTAGCGGGAGCGTAGAAGAGACCCAGTACTTC. Protein sequence: CASSLTGTSGSVEETQYF.

This clonotype was counted only a few times. The rearrangement uses TRBV20-1 and TRBJ2-2; 7 nucleotides agree with TRBD2. The length of the CDR3 is 13 residues. V gave up 7 bases and J gave up 1 base; unmatched junction bases: 3. Germline V gene data show CDR1 as DFQATT and CDR2 as SNEGSKA (reference sequence). The CDR3 DNA is TGCAGTGTAAAGCGGGAGAACACCGGGGAGCTGTTTTTT. It encodes CSVKRENTGELFF.

V usage is TRBV24-1 and J usage is TRBJ2-3; the match to TRBD2 covers 9 bases. Germline lookup yields CDR1 KGHDR and CDR2 SFDVKD. The ends lost 9 bases at V and 1 base at J; junction bases unmatched: 7. The CDR3 has 15 residues. The CDR3 DNA is TGTGCCACCGGAGACATAGCGGGGGGCACAGATACGCAGTATTTT. Protein sequence: CATGDIAGGTDTQYF.

In this sample, this clonotype turned up once. The gene calls are TRBV20-1 and TRBJ2-1, with 10 bases identical to TRBD2. Trimming cost V 0 bases and J 2 bases; bases outside gene matches: 4. Germline CDR1 DFQATT, CDR2 SNEGSKA (reference sequence). The CDR3 sequence is 16 residues long. For the CDR3, the DNA is TGCAGTGCTAGAGAAGGACTAGCGGTTACCTACAATGAGCAGTTCTTC. It translates to CSAREGLAVTYNEQFF.

This clonotype was recorded at least ten times. This chain's CDR3 is CASSVNRDYEQYF. CDR3 sequence (DNA): TGTGCCAGCAGTGTAAACAGGGACTACGAGCAGTACTTC. The chain uses TRBV2 and TRBJ2-7, with a tentative D call TRBD1 (6 bases). CDR3 length: 13 amino acids. The germline V and J ends were trimmed by 4 bases and 3 bases, with 10 bases remaining between them. Looked up from germline, CDR1 is SNHLY and CDR2 is FYNNEI.

There are many counts of this clonotype. V usage is TRBV14 and J usage is TRBJ2-5; 9 nucleotides align to TRBD2. The germline CDR1 and CDR2 sequences are SGHDN and FVKESK. There are 15 residues in the CDR3. Trimming took 3 bases from V and 5 from J; bases not matched to a gene: 7. The CDR3 DNA reads TGTGCCAGCAGCCACATTAGCGGGAGCGGTGAGACCCAGTACTTC. Amino acid sequence: CASSHISGSGETQYF.

In this sample, this clonotype turned up many times. CDR3 loop: CSVDAGAGKLFF. The CDR3 coding sequence is TGCAGCGTTGATGCGGGGGCTGGAAAACTGTTTTTT. The chain carries TRBV29-1 and TRBJ1-4, with D possibly matching TRBD1 (6 bases). The germline V gene encodes CDR1 SQVTM and CDR2 ANQGSEA. This CDR3 spans 12 amino acids. The V gene lost 3 bases and the J gene lost 10 bases, with 12 bases spanning the gap.

This clonotype was picked up many times. V gene TRBV7-6 combines with J gene TRBJ2-7, with D maybe TRBD2 (7 bases). Germline V gene lookup returns CDR1 SGHVS and CDR2 FNYEAQ. The germline V and J ends were trimmed by 5 bases and 2 bases, with 22 bases remaining between them. The CDR3 sequence is 17 residues long. In DNA form, the CDR3 reads TGTGCCAGCAGCGAATCCCCGAGGGGGAGGGGAACCTACGAGCAGTACTTC. As protein: CASSESPRGRGTYEQYF.

This clonotype was seen at least ten times. The genes are TRBV7-8 and TRBJ1-2, with TRBD1 identical over 7 bases. J lost 6 bases, V lost 5 bases, and 6 bases had no gene match. Germline CDR1 and CDR2: SGHVS and FQNEAQ. The CDR3 length is 13 residues. CDR3 residues: CASSLQGRDGYTF. In DNA, the CDR3 is TGTGCCAGCAGCCTACAGGGGAGAGATGGCTACACCTTC.

This clonotype was seen a few times. The V call is TRBV20-1, the J call TRBJ2-7; D not certain. With 2 bases removed from V and 7 bases from J, the gap between germline ends came to 12 bases. CDR3 length equals 12 residues. In germline, CDR1 is DFQATT, CDR2 SNEGSKA (reference sequence). The CDR3 sequence: CSARKVLREQYF. The CDR3 DNA reads TGCAGTGCTAGAAAGGTCCTAAGGGAGCAGTACTTC.

This rearrangement joins TRBV5-1 to TRBJ2-3, with 12 bases aligning to TRBD2. This CDR3 has 18 amino acids. Germline CDR1 and CDR2: SGHRS and YFSETQ. J gave up 0 bases and V 3 bases, and 8 bases lay outside the gene matches. Here the CDR3 DNA reads TGCGCCAGCAGCTCCCCTAGCGGGGGGGCCCGTAGCACAGATACGCAGTATTTT. It is translated as CASSSPSGGARSTDTQYF.

Comment on this clonotype: The junction does not match germline at one end; this may be a read error. The rearrangement links TRBV4-2 to TRBJ1-2; no definite D call. The length of the CDR3 is 14 residues. Germline V gene data show CDR1 as LGHNA and CDR2 as YNFKEQ. The CDR3 DNA sequence: TGTGCCAGCGGCCAAGAGTTAGATAACTATGGCTACACCTTC. Translated, it gives CASGQELDNYGYTF.

Regarding this clonotype: A much larger clone differs from this one at a single base, so this may be a read error. The conserved phenylalanine or tryptophan is not found at the CDR3 terminus, so this likely reflects a read error. The J gene is TRBJ1-2, the V gene TRBV7-6, with TRBD1 matching 10 bases. Trimming cost V 2 bases and J 8 bases; bases outside gene matches: 11. Germline V gene lookup returns CDR1 SGHVS and CDR2 FNYEAQ. This CDR3 contains 16 residues. Here the CDR3 reads CASSLFEGTGERGYTL. CDR3 coding DNA: TGTGCCAGCAGCTTATTCGAAGGGACAGGGGAGCGGGGCTACACCCTC.

The V and J genes are TRBV7-2 and TRBJ2-2, with D possibly TRBD1 on 5 matching bases. Germline V gene data show CDR1 as SGHTA and CDR2 as FQGNSA. V lost 6 bases and J lost 5, with 13 bases in between. The CDR3 is 14 residues long. CDR3: CASRQNPGTGELFF. Written as DNA, the CDR3 is TGTGCCAGCAGACAGAACCCAGGGACCGGGGAGCTGTTTTTT.

This clonotype was seen many times. The rearrangement uses TRBV28 and TRBJ2-7, with D unresolved. The CDR3 has 13 amino acids. Per germline, CDR1 MDHEN and CDR2 SYDVKM. Between the trimmed V and J ends, which lost 5 bases and 3 bases, there was a span of 11 bases. The CDR3 sequence is CASSPRVVYEQYF. DNA of the CDR3: TGTGCCAGCAGTCCCCGTGTGGTCTACGAGCAGTACTTC.

This clonotype was detected ten times or more. The V call is TRBV7-2, the J call TRBJ2-5, with D maybe TRBD2 (6 bases). The CDR3 extends over 14 amino acids. Germline CDR1 reads SGHTA; CDR2 reads FQGNSA. V shed 6 bases and J shed 0 bases, with 11 bases lying between them. In DNA, the CDR3 is TGTGCCAGCAGGGCGGGGCGGTACCAAGAGACCCAGTACTTC. Protein product: CASRAGRYQETQYF.

This clonotype appeared many times. The V call is TRBV2, the J call TRBJ2-7, with 8 bases aligning to TRBD2. CDR1 is SNHLY and CDR2 is FYNNEI in the germline V gene. V gave up 4 bases and J gave up 4 bases; unmatched junction bases: 3. The CDR3 runs 13 residues. The CDR3 nucleotides read TGTGCCAGCAGTGCTAGCGGGCGTTACGAGCAGTACTTC. This translates into CASSASGRYEQYF.

This clonotype was seen many times. Since the CDR3 does not end with the conserved phenylalanine or tryptophan, this likely comes from a read error. The CDR3 protein is CASSLEAPLYSPLHL. In nucleotides, the CDR3 is TGTGCCAGCAGCTTAGAGGCCCCCCTTTATTCACCCCTCCACCTT. The chain is built from TRBV7-2 and TRBJ1-6; D uncertain. From germline, CDR1 is SGHTA and CDR2 FQGNSA. V lost 1 base, J lost 8 bases, and 12 bases lay in between. The CDR3 consists of 15 residues.

CDR3 residues: CASSLIGGGGALKEQYF. The CDR3 DNA reads as TGTGCCAGCAGCTTAATAGGGGGGGGAGGGGCCCTGAAAGAGCAGTACTTC. This chain links TRBV7-2 with TRBJ2-7; D is possibly TRBD2 (7 bases). V gave up 2 bases and J gave up 7 bases, with 24 bases separating them. Germline V gene sequence: CDR1 SGHTA, CDR2 FQGNSA. The CDR3 runs to 17 residues. Full variable domain (outside the CDR3, taken from reference TRBV7-2 and TRBJ2-7): GAGVSQSPSNKVTEKGKDVELRCDPISGHTALYWYRQSLGQGLEFLIYFQGNSAPDKSGLPSDRFSAERTGGSVSTLTIQRTQQEDSAVYLCASSLIGGGGALKEQYFGPGTRLTVT.

CDR3 sequence reads: CASSLKGGRFGYNEQFF. In DNA form, the CDR3 reads TGTGCCAGCAGCTTAAAGGGCGGGAGATTTGGCTACAATGAGCAGTTCTTC. V gene TRBV11-2 combines with J gene TRBJ2-1, with 7 nucleotides matching TRBD2. J gave up 3 bases and V 2 bases, and 10 bases lay outside the gene matches. The CDR3 loop spans 17 amino acids. The germline V gene has CDR1 SGHAT and CDR2 FQNNGV. The complete variable domain, with remaining parts taken from reference TRBV11-2 and TRBJ2-1, reads EAGVAQSPRYKIIEKRQSVAFWCNPISGHATLYWYQQILGQGPKLLIQFQNNGVVDDSQLPKDRFSAERLKGVDSTLKIQPAKLEDSAVYLCASSLKGGRFGYNEQFFGPGTRLTVL.

This clonotype was recorded a few times. V is TRBV7-9 and J is TRBJ2-1, with 7 bases matching TRBD1. Germline CDR1 and CDR2: SEHNR and FQNEAQ (reference sequence). V lost 3 bases to trimming and J lost 5 bases; unmatched junction nucleotides: 4. The CDR3 is 14 amino acids. The DNA for the CDR3 is TGTGCCAGCAGCTTCGGGACAGCAGACAATGAGCAGTTCTTC. Translating it yields CASSFGTADNEQFF.

The chain couples TRBV24-1 to TRBJ2-7; 7 bases map to TRBD2. J gave up 1 base and V 7 bases, and 3 bases lay outside the gene matches. The germline V gene encodes CDR1 KGHDR and CDR2 SFDVKD. This CDR3 comprises 13 residues. CDR3 in amino acids: CATRGGESYEQYF. The CDR3 DNA follows: TGTGCCACCAGGGGGGGGGAGTCCTACGAGCAGTACTTC.

Regarding this clonotype: This may be a read error, as it is one base from a much larger clone. The V and J genes are TRBV6-1 and TRBJ1-1; TRBD1 is a possible D gene (5 bases). The CDR3 runs 14 residues. Germline CDR1 MNHNS, CDR2 SASEGT. CDR3 DNA sequence: TGTGCCAGCGGTGACCGGGACTGGGGCACTGAAGCTTTCTTT. This codes for CASGDRDWGTEAFF.

In its sample, this clonotype was seen many times. V and J are TRBV20-1 and TRBJ2-5; 13 nucleotides align to TRBD2. The junction had 16 bases not matched to a gene; V was cut back by 5 bases and J by 7 bases. This CDR3 region has 17 residues. Germline V gene lookup returns CDR1 DFQATT and CDR2 SNEGSKA (reference sequence). CDR3 amino acids: CSAPVGTSGARRGTQYF. The CDR3 DNA follows: TGCAGTGCTCCGGTGGGGACTAGCGGGGCCCGGAGGGGGACCCAGTACTTC.

In this sample, this clonotype turned up a few times. This rearrangement joins TRBV20-1 to TRBJ2-5, with D perhaps matching TRBD1 (6 bases). The CDR3 sequence is 16 residues long. Germline lookup yields CDR1 DFQATT and CDR2 SNEGSKA (reference sequence). The V and J ends lost 0 bases and 1 base respectively, with 15 bases between them. The CDR3, as DNA: TGCAGTGCTAGAGAGGTGGGGGCCCCAACCCAAGAGACCCAGTACTTC. The encoded protein is CSAREVGAPTQETQYF.